One and the same sample provided the 17 T cell receptor beta chains below, sequenced in a study of cytomegalovirus exposure and HLA in healthy donors. Both 60 Vbeta primers and 13 Jbeta primers went into the PCR. Repertoires were generated with immunoSEQ multiplex PCR, while TCRdb's copy carries only in-frame clones and drops some. The sample contains about 96,000 clones, around 74% of which appear only once. Sequencing input: PBMCs. The receptors were sampled from a woman between 65 and 79 years old in good health and CMV-seropositive.

V gene TRBV30 combines with J gene TRBJ1-2; a possible D gene is TRBD1 (6 bases). The CDR3 extends over 14 amino acids. Germline V gene sequence: CDR1 GTSNPN, CDR2 SVGIG (reference sequence). Trimming stripped 4 bases from V and 3 bases from J, with 15 bases between. Here the CDR3 DNA reads TGTGCCTGGAAGGTACAGGGTTTTTACTATGGCTACACCTTC. Translating it yields CAWKVQGFYYGYTF.

The rearrangement uses TRBV7-9 and TRBJ2-3; 11 positions agree with TRBD2. The CDR3 is 16 residues long. J was trimmed by 0 bases and V by 3 bases; bases with no gene match: 2. Germline assignment: CDR1 SEHNR and CDR2 FQNEAQ (reference sequence). The CDR3 spells CASSFRTSGSTDTQYF. The CDR3 bases are TGTGCCAGCAGCTTCCGGACTAGCGGGAGCACAGATACGCAGTATTTT.

The V gene is TRBV30, the J gene TRBJ2-3; D is uncertain. Germline V gene lookup returns CDR1 GTSNPN and CDR2 SVGIG (reference sequence). CDR3 length: 15 amino acids. Trimming cost V 0 bases and J 2 bases, with 12 bases left between them. In DNA, the CDR3 is TGTGCCTGGAGTGTTTTTAGCCGAAACACAGATACGCAGTATTTT. Encoded protein: CAWSVFSRNTDTQYF.

The chain joins TRBV18 to TRBJ1-1; 7 nucleotides align to TRBD1. CDR1 is KGHSH and CDR2 is LQKENI in the germline V gene. The CDR3 totals 16 residues. The junction had 16 bases not matched to a gene; V was cut back by 8 bases and J by 4 bases. The CDR3 nucleotides are TGTGCCAGCGCAAATAGACAGGGCAAGAGACCCACTGAAGCTTTCTTT. Translating gives CASANRQGKRPTEAFF.

The CDR3 sequence: CASSLGGSYSNQPQHF. The CDR3 region has the DNA TGTGCCAGCAGTTTAGGTGGCAGTTATAGCAATCAGCCCCAGCATTTT. The chain joins TRBV28 to TRBJ1-5; the D is unclear. This CDR3 region has 16 residues. The V and J ends lost 2 bases and 0 bases respectively, with 11 bases between them. The germline V gene has CDR1 MDHEN and CDR2 SYDVKM.

This clone was picked up a small number of times. J is TRBJ2-5 and V is TRBV29-1; maybe TRBD2 (5 bases). The V gene's germline CDR1 is SQVTM and CDR2 ANQGSEA. This CDR3 contains 13 residues. V dropped 3 bases and J dropped 5 bases, with 13 bases sitting between them. CDR3 nucleotides: TGCAGCGTTGAGAGGGTCACCGGGGAGACCCAGTACTTC. It specifies CSVERVTGETQYF.

V and J are TRBV6-5 and TRBJ2-5, with 8 bases lining up with TRBD2. The CDR3 spans 15 residues. Germline CDR1 reads MNHEY; CDR2 reads SVGAGI. With V trimmed by 6 bases and J by 6 bases, 12 bases remained unmatched. Here the CDR3 DNA reads TGTGCCAGCAGGAACATAGCGGGGCACCATCAGACCCAGTACTTC. As protein: CASRNIAGHHQTQYF.

V gene TRBV5-6 combines with J gene TRBJ1-2; perhaps TRBD1 as D (5 bases). CDR1 is SGHDT and CDR2 is YYEEEE in the germline V gene. Trimming cost V 4 bases and J 2 bases, with 12 bases left between them. This CDR3 is 14 amino acids long. Here the CDR3 reads CASSSEQGNYGYTF. The CDR3 DNA sequence: TGTGCCAGCAGCAGTGAGCAGGGAAACTATGGCTACACCTTC.

This clone was counted between two and nine times. V gene TRBV6-5 combines with J gene TRBJ2-5, with D perhaps matching TRBD1 (5 bases). Germline values: CDR1 MNHEY, CDR2 SVGAGI. The CDR3 loop spans 13 amino acids. V was trimmed by 5 bases and J by 7 bases, leaving 14 bases between them. The DNA for the CDR3 is TGTGCCAGCAGTGAACAGGCCGAGATGACCCAGTACTTC. This encodes CASSEQAEMTQYF.

The chain recombines TRBV4-1 with TRBJ2-4, with D possibly TRBD1 on 5 matching bases. Germline loops: CDR1 MGHRA, CDR2 YSYEKL. There are 14 residues in the CDR3. With 7 bases removed from V and 0 bases from J, the gap between germline ends came to 10 bases. CDR3 coding DNA: TGCGCCAGCACCACTACAGGAGCCAAAAACATTCAGTACTTC. Translated: CASTTTGAKNIQYF.

The genes are TRBV7-2 and TRBJ2-5; TRBD2 aligns across 14 bases. The CDR3 covers 15 residues. Trimming took 7 bases from V and 5 from J; bases not matched to a gene: 6. CDR1 and CDR2 (germline): SGHTA, FQGNSA. Here the CDR3 reads CASTRTSGGKETQYF. Here the CDR3 DNA reads TGTGCCAGCACCAGGACTAGCGGGGGGAAGGAGACCCAGTACTTC.

The chain uses TRBV6-5 and TRBJ1-1; D gene uncertain. V lost 6 bases and J lost 0, with 11 bases in between. There are 14 residues in the CDR3. Germline assignment: CDR1 MNHEY and CDR2 SVGAGI. The CDR3 sequence is CASRSQNMNTEAFF. CDR3 sequence (DNA): TGTGCCAGCAGGTCCCAAAACATGAACACTGAAGCTTTCTTT.

The CDR3 reads CASSVGLAGGHEQFF. The CDR3 DNA sequence: TGTGCCAGCAGTGTGGGGCTAGCGGGAGGACATGAGCAGTTCTTC. This rearrangement joins TRBV6-1 to TRBJ2-1; TRBD2 aligns across 11 bases. CDR3 size: 15 residues. V was pared by 4 bases and J by 8 bases, with 7 bases of the junction left unmatched. CDR1 MNHNS and CDR2 SASEGT come from the germline V gene.

The rearrangement links TRBV7-9 to TRBJ2-7; D is unclear. Germline lookup yields CDR1 SEHNR and CDR2 FQNEAQ (reference sequence). This CDR3 region has 15 residues. The V end lost 1 base, the J end lost 3 bases, and 13 bases lay between the germline ends. The CDR3 sequence: CASSLVVGSGYEQYF. In DNA, the CDR3 is TGTGCCAGCAGCTTAGTGGTAGGTTCGGGCTACGAGCAGTACTTC.

The V gene is TRBV4-1, the J gene TRBJ2-7; 9 positions match TRBD1. V trimming: 0 bases; J trimming: 3 bases; junction bases outside the gene matches: 6. The CDR3 has 16 amino acids. Per germline, CDR1 MGHRA and CDR2 YSYEKL. CDR3 sequence: CASSQDRQGDLYEQYF. CDR3 in DNA: TGCGCCAGCAGCCAAGATCGACAGGGGGACCTCTACGAGCAGTACTTC.

V and J are TRBV11-3 and TRBJ2-7; 8 positions agree with TRBD1. There are 15 residues in the CDR3. CDR1 is SGHNT, CDR2 YENEEA, per germline. Germline trimming cut 5 bases from V and 6 bases from J; bases unmatched to any gene: 12. The CDR3, as DNA: TGTGCCAGCAGCCCCGGGCAGGGGGCTGAGCCCGAGCAGTACTTC. Residues: CASSPGQGAEPEQYF.

The V call is TRBV9, the J call TRBJ2-2, with 14 bases that match TRBD2. Germline values: CDR1 SGDLS, CDR2 YYNGEE. The ends lost 2 bases at V and 7 bases at J; junction bases unmatched: 4. This CDR3 is built from 16 residues. CDR3 sequence: CASSVGLAGGNGELFF. CDR3 DNA: TGTGCCAGCAGCGTTGGACTAGCGGGAGGTAACGGGGAGCTGTTTTTT.